This TCR beta chain was captured by sequencing in a study of T-cell reconstitution after alpha-beta-depleted transplantation in children. This clonotype was found many times. Construction of the TCRbeta library involved unique molecular identifiers. TCRdb re-called the PCR reads with MiXCR, one entry per CDR3 protein. The sample shows 80,000 to 95,000 distinct CDR3 sequences, 8% to 9% of them seen only once. The origin of this receptor is a human donor who donated a stem cell graft to a child with congenital amegakaryocytic thrombocytopenia. The sample here was PBMCs from the stem cell graft donor, taken from the stem cell graft.

The CDR3 protein is CASSWGMTSGNTDTQYF. DNA for the CDR3: TGCGCCAGCAGCTGGGGCATGACTAGCGGAAACACAGATACGCAGTATTTT. The chain has TRBV5-1 and TRBJ2-3, with 9 nucleotides matching TRBD2. Germline assignment: CDR1 SGHRS and CDR2 YFSETQ. The CDR3 is 17 amino acids. V was clipped by 3 bases and J by 2 bases; unmatched bases: 10.